Listed here are 28 T cell receptor beta chains from one sample, sequenced in a study of OX40 agonist ivuxolimab in advanced cancers. The assay was immunoSEQ multiplex PCR, and TCRdb's table has in-frame clones only and misses some. The sample has 65,000 to 95,000 clones, around 83% seen once. The sequenced sample was CD4+ or CD8+ T cells sorted from blood, obtained in a trial of the OX40 agonist ivuxolimab. The source of these receptors is an adult with an advanced solid tumor such as melanoma, head and neck, liver or kidney cancer.

With regard to this clone: At the DNA level, this CDR3 is encoded by other sequences in the same sample as well. This chain's CDR3 is CASSEGLLDVGFRGRLFF. In nucleotides, the CDR3 is TGTGCCAGCAGTGAAGGTCTATTGGACGTCGGATTTCGTGGGCGACTGTTTTTT. The chain links TRBV2 to TRBJ2-2; D remains ambiguous. The CDR3 sequence is 18 residues long. Germline V gives CDR1 SNHLY, CDR2 FYNNEI. V dropped 1 base and J dropped 14 bases, with 29 bases sitting between them.

The chain employs TRBV28 and TRBJ2-7; 12 bases align to TRBD2. CDR3 size: 15 residues. J gave up 5 bases and V 3 bases, and 5 bases lay outside the gene matches. Germline loops: CDR1 MDHEN, CDR2 SYDVKM. The CDR3 protein is CASSLTSGRDNEQYF. CDR3 DNA: TGTGCCAGCAGTTTGACTAGCGGGAGAGACAACGAGCAGTACTTC.

The chain recombines TRBV6-6 with TRBJ2-4, with no clear D. The CDR3 contains 16 residues. CDR1 and CDR2 (germline): MNHNY, SVGAGI (reference sequence). V was shortened by 6 bases and J by 1 base, with 16 bases between the two germline ends. This CDR3 is CASSLLLLGAKNIQYF. The CDR3 coding sequence is TGTGCCAGCAGCCTTCTGTTGCTAGGGGCCAAAAACATTCAGTACTTC.

CDR3 DNA sequence: TGTGCCAGCAGGGCGGGGAGGTCTAATGAAAAACTGTTTTTT. Translating gives CASRAGRSNEKLFF. The chain joins TRBV27 to TRBJ1-4; D unclear. Deletions cut 6 bases from V and 3 bases from J, with 11 bases between. The CDR3 has 14 amino acids. Germline V gene data show CDR1 as MNHEY and CDR2 as SMNVEV (reference sequence).

This clone was counted between two and nine times. The V gene is TRBV7-8, the J gene TRBJ1-3; no clear D gene. Germline V gene sequence: CDR1 SGHVS, CDR2 FQNEAQ. Trimming cost V 5 bases and J 0 bases, with 5 bases left between them. The CDR3 extends over 13 amino acids. The CDR3 DNA follows: TGTGCCAGCAGCCCCACCTCTGGAAACACCATATATTTT. Translating gives CASSPTSGNTIYF. The whole variable domain, remainder taken from reference TRBV7-8 and TRBJ1-3, is GAGVSQSPRYKVAKRGQDVALRCDPISGHVSLFWYQQALGQGPEFLTYFQNEAQLDKSGLPSDRFFAERPEGSVSTLKIQRTQQEDSAVYLCASSPTSGNTIYFGEGSWLTVV.

J is TRBJ2-5 and V is TRBV6-1; TRBD1 agrees at 7 bases. The CDR3 covers 13 residues. The junction had 5 bases not matched to a gene; V was cut back by 5 bases and J by 5 bases. The germline V gene encodes CDR1 MNHNS and CDR2 SASEGT. CDR3 sequence (DNA): TGTGCCAGCAGTAACCGACAGGGCGAGACCCAGTACTTC. Protein sequence: CASSNRQGETQYF.

The J gene is TRBJ1-1, the V gene TRBV18; D is unresolved. V was pared by 3 bases and J by 1 base, with 6 bases between. In germline, CDR1 is KGHSH, CDR2 LQKENI. The CDR3 loop spans 13 amino acids. CDR3 region: CASSPGSNTEAFF. CDR3 sequence (DNA): TGTGCCAGCTCACCTGGTTCGAACACTGAAGCTTTCTTT.

This clone was counted only a few times. Other DNA sequences within the sample encode an identical CDR3. The chain recombines TRBV18 with TRBJ2-5, with D uncertain. This CDR3 is built from 12 residues. CDR1 is KGHSH and CDR2 is LQKENI in the germline V gene. The germline V and J ends were trimmed by 3 bases and 2 bases, with 4 bases remaining between them. The CDR3 DNA reads TGTGCCAGCTCACCGCAACAAGAGACCCAGTACTTC. This encodes CASSPQQETQYF.

A single count supports this clone. The genes are TRBV5-5 and TRBJ2-7; D assignment may be TRBD1 or TRBD2 (5 bases each). The V end lost 0 bases, the J end lost 7 bases, and 11 bases lay between the germline ends. This CDR3 comprises 13 residues. Germline V gene data show CDR1 as SGHKS and CDR2 as YYEKEE (reference sequence). The CDR3 protein is CASSLEIWGEQYF. In DNA form, the CDR3 reads TGTGCCAGCAGCTTGGAAATTTGGGGGGAGCAGTACTTC.

This clone has just one count. The chain links TRBV9 to TRBJ1-2, with D unresolved. Germline CDR1 is SGDLS and CDR2 is YYNGEE. Trimming took off 0 bases at V and 8 bases at J, with 8 bases between the two ends. The CDR3 runs to 12 residues. Here the CDR3 reads CASSVEAGGYTF. The CDR3 DNA follows: TGTGCCAGCAGCGTAGAGGCAGGAGGCTACACCTTC.

The J gene is TRBJ1-1, the V gene TRBV6-1; no clear D gene. V lost 3 bases, J lost 4 bases, and 6 bases lay in between. This CDR3 contains 12 residues. From germline, CDR1 is MNHNS and CDR2 SASEGT. CDR3 amino acids: CASSDPFTEAFF. CDR3 DNA sequence: TGTGCCAGCAGTGATCCGTTCACTGAAGCTTTCTTT.

CDR3 in amino acids: CASSPMGGWDEQFF. The CDR3 DNA follows: TGCGCCAGCAGCCCGATGGGGGGCTGGGATGAGCAGTTCTTC. J is TRBJ2-1 and V is TRBV5-1, with D perhaps given as TRBD1 or TRBD2 (6 bases each). Germline CDR1 SGHRS, CDR2 YFSETQ. Trimming stripped 4 bases from V and 8 bases from J, with 16 bases between. The CDR3 covers 14 residues. Using reference TRBV5-1 and TRBJ2-1 for the parts outside the CDR3, the full variable domain is KAGVTQTPRYLIKTRGQQVTLSCSPISGHRSVSWYQQTPGQGLQFLFEYFSETQRNKGNFPGRFSGRQFSNSRSEMNVSTLELGDSALYLCASSPMGGWDEQFFGPGTRLTVL.

This clone has a handful of counts. The rearrangement joins TRBV7-2 to TRBJ2-7; D ambiguous. This CDR3 comprises 12 residues. Trimming removed 1 base from V and 4 bases from J, with 5 bases in between. Germline CDR1 and CDR2: SGHTA and FQGNSA. CDR3 amino acids: CASSLDQYEQYF. The CDR3 DNA reads as TGTGCCAGCAGCTTAGACCAATACGAGCAGTACTTC.

The rearrangement joins TRBV18 to TRBJ2-1, with TRBD1 identical over 7 bases. Germline V lookup: CDR1 KGHSH, CDR2 LQKENI. The CDR3 is made up of 14 amino acids. V lost 6 bases, J lost 8 bases, and 10 bases stayed unmatched. The CDR3 sequence is CASSPMTGNDEQFF. Written as DNA, the CDR3 is TGTGCCAGCTCCCCTATGACAGGGAACGATGAGCAGTTCTTC.

This clone was recorded once. The chain links TRBV9 to TRBJ2-3; TRBD2 aligns across 8 bases. V was pared by 3 bases and J by 2 bases, with 8 bases of the junction left unmatched. CDR1 is SGDLS and CDR2 is YYNGEE in the germline V gene. This CDR3 is built from 16 residues. The CDR3 nucleotides read TGTGCCAGCAGCGCCCGGGGTAGCGGGGCCACAGATACGCAGTATTTT. Its protein product is CASSARGSGATDTQYF.

The V gene is TRBV30, the J gene TRBJ2-7; 9 bases are shared with TRBD1. Germline V gives CDR1 GTSNPN, CDR2 SVGIG (reference sequence). Trimming at V came to 5 bases and at J to 1 base, leaving 3 bases not matched to a gene. The CDR3 covers 13 residues. CDR3 loop: CAWDRGKSYEQYF. The CDR3 DNA follows: TGTGCCTGGGACAGGGGGAAGTCCTACGAGCAGTACTTC.

The chain links TRBV5-4 to TRBJ2-7; D may be TRBD1 (5 bases). Trimming left V 4 bases short and J 0 bases short, with 17 bases between. The CDR3 totals 16 residues. Germline V lookup: CDR1 SGHNT, CDR2 YYREEE (reference sequence). The CDR3 sequence: CASSQGVGWSSYEQYF. The CDR3 DNA follows: TGTGCCAGCAGCCAAGGGGTCGGGTGGAGCTCCTACGAGCAGTACTTC.

The V and J genes are TRBV18 and TRBJ2-5; 7 bases are shared with TRBD1. V gave up 3 bases and J gave up 2 bases; unmatched junction bases: 0. In germline, CDR1 is KGHSH, CDR2 LQKENI. The CDR3 length is 13 residues. The CDR3: CASSPGQQETQYF. CDR3 in DNA: TGTGCCAGCTCACCGGGACAGCAAGAGACCCAGTACTTC.

J is TRBJ1-2 and V is TRBV30; D call uncertain. The CDR3 length is 15 residues. The germline gives CDR1 GTSNPN, CDR2 SVGIG (reference sequence). V shed 0 bases and J shed 5 bases, with 16 bases lying between them. CDR3 amino acids: CAWSVDDKGSYGYTF. DNA of the CDR3: TGTGCCTGGAGTGTAGATGACAAGGGATCTTATGGCTACACCTTC. Full variable domain (remainder filled in from reference TRBV30 and TRBJ1-2): SQTIHQWPATLVQPVGSPLSLECTVEGTSNPNLYWYRQAAGRGLQLLFYSVGIGQISSEVPQNLSASRPQDRQFILSSKKLLLSDSGFYLCAWSVDDKGSYGYTFGSGTRLTVV.

The genes are TRBV21-1 and TRBJ2-3. TRBV21-1 is a known pseudogene. This CDR3 comprises 14 residues. The CDR3 region is CASSKTPHTDTQYF. In nucleotides, the CDR3 is TGTGCCAGCAGCAAAACCCCTCACACAGATACGCAGTATTTT.

The chain recombines TRBV12-2 with TRBJ2-7; TRBD1 is the table's D call and was not checked against the DNA. TRBV12-2 is a known pseudogene. The CDR3 runs to 16 residues. CDR3 sequence: CASRFLDRGNLYEQYF. In DNA, the CDR3 is TGTGCAAGTCGCTTCCTCGACAGGGGGAACCTCTACGAGCAGTACTTC.

The rearrangement uses TRBV9 and TRBJ1-2, with D perhaps matching TRBD1 (5 bases). In germline, CDR1 is SGDLS, CDR2 YYNGEE. Deletions cut 2 bases from V and 1 base from J, with 12 bases between. The CDR3 loop spans 15 amino acids. Written as DNA, the CDR3 is TGTGCCAGCAGCGTCTCGGGACTGATTAACTATGGCTACACCTTC. It codes for CASSVSGLINYGYTF.

V usage is TRBV6-1 and J usage is TRBJ2-3; the D gene is possibly TRBD1 (5 bases). Germline V gene lookup returns CDR1 MNHNS and CDR2 SASEGT. The CDR3 loop spans 15 amino acids. V was cut by 5 bases and J by 0 bases, with 12 bases left in between. CDR3 bases: TGTGCCAGCAGTCTCAGGGCTTTTAGCACAGATACGCAGTATTTT. Translation: CASSLRAFSTDTQYF.

The V gene is TRBV28, the J gene TRBJ2-1; D uncertain. The CDR3 has 11 residues. From germline, CDR1 is MDHEN and CDR2 SYDVKM. Trimming left V 6 bases short and J 6 bases short, with 6 bases between. CDR3 nucleotides: TGTGCCAGCAGCAAATTCAATGAGCAGTTCTTC. Amino acid sequence: CASSKFNEQFF.

The chain joins TRBV27 to TRBJ2-7; 9 bases match TRBD2. Germline trimming cut 1 base from V and 3 bases from J; bases unmatched to any gene: 4. The CDR3 has 15 residues. Per the germline V gene, CDR1 is MNHEY and CDR2 is SMNVEV (reference sequence). CDR3 loop: CASSLLYSGSYEQYF. The CDR3 DNA reads as TGTGCCAGCAGTTTATTATATAGCGGGAGCTACGAGCAGTACTTC.

The V call is TRBV27, the J call TRBJ2-1, with 8 positions matching TRBD1. Germline trimming cut 2 bases from V and 10 bases from J; bases unmatched to any gene: 4. The CDR3 runs to 13 residues. Germline V gene data show CDR1 as MNHEY and CDR2 as SMNVEV (reference sequence). The CDR3 coding sequence is TGTGCCAGCAGTTTAATGGGGGACAGGGAGCAGTTCTTC. The encoded protein is CASSLMGDREQFF.

This chain connects TRBV7-2 to TRBJ2-3, with D possibly being TRBD2 (7 bases). This CDR3 is built from 15 residues. The germline V gene encodes CDR1 SGHTA and CDR2 FQGNSA. V lost 3 bases, J lost 8 bases, and 18 bases lay in between. The CDR3 sequence is CASSFGGGREGTQYF. The DNA of the CDR3 is TGTGCCAGCAGCTTCGGCGGGGGCCGGGAAGGTACGCAGTATTTT.

The CDR3 spells CASRPSNQPQHF. The CDR3 nucleotides are TGTGCCAGCAGGCCCAGCAATCAGCCCCAGCATTTT. The V and J genes are TRBV6-1 and TRBJ1-5; D ambiguous. The CDR3 is 12 residues long. Trimming removed 6 bases at V and 1 base at J, with 4 bases between. Germline CDR1 reads MNHNS; CDR2 reads SASEGT.